The rows below give T cell receptor beta chains drawn from one sample of a study of radiation and T cells in renal cell carcinoma. Sequenced by immunoSEQ multiplex PCR; TCRdb stores in-frame clones only, minus some. The sample has some 150,000 clones, less than 85% seen once. The sample in question was blood, obtained from a patient whose treatment included radiotherapy and nephrectomy. The receptors come from a woman between 45 and 60 years old with renal cell carcinoma. CDR3s include the opening cysteine and the closing phenylalanine or tryptophan. A D gene is named only where the DNA matches it firmly. Clone size is stated in some rows and not others, as once, few, many or a class when expanded.

d_call	v_call	clone_size	j_call	cdr3_aa	cdr3_nt
NA	TRBV6-5	NA	TRBJ2-3	CASSYGRESDTQYF	TGTGCCAGCAGTTACGGCAGGGAGAGTGATACGCAGTATTTT
TRBD2	TRBV28	NA	TRBJ2-3	CASRTSGGTSTDTQYF	TGTGCCAGCAGAACTAGCGGGGGCACTAGCACAGATACGCAGTATTTT
NA	TRBV7-9	NA	TRBJ2-7	CASSMLGSSYEQYF	TGTGCCAGCAGCATGCTGGGGTCCTCCTACGAGCAGTACTTC
NA	TRBV4-1	NA	TRBJ1-2	CASSHPGQTRGYTF	TGCGCCAGCAGCCACCCTGGACAAACGCGCGGCTACACCTTC
TRBD2	TRBV7-2	NA	TRBJ2-3	CASRILGLAADTQYF	TGTGCCAGCAGGATCCTGGGACTAGCGGCAGATACGCAGTATTTT
NA	TRBV28	NA	TRBJ2-2	CASSLVNTGELFF	TGTGCCAGCAGTTTAGTGAACACCGGGGAGCTGTTTTTT
TRBD1	TRBV11-3	NA	TRBJ2-4	CASSGDRGLIQYF	TGTGCCAGCAGCGGGGACAGGGGCCTCATTCAGTACTTC
NA	TRBV19	NA	TRBJ2-3	CASSGSSVFSFDTQYF	TGTGCCAGTAGCGGGAGTAGCGTTTTTTCCTTCGATACGCAGTATTTT
NA	TRBV6-6	NA	TRBJ2-7	CASSYSRDPSSYEQYF	TGTGCCAGCAGTTACTCGAGGGACCCGAGCTCCTACGAGCAGTACTTC
NA	TRBV6-1	NA	TRBJ2-7	CASSETTAIGQYF	TGTGCCAGCAGTGAGACCACAGCCATTGGGCAGTACTTC
NA	TRBV5-4	once	TRBJ2-2	CASTSIGSSRTSNTGELFF	TGTGCCAGCACCTCGATAGGGTCGAGTCGAACATCGAACACCGGGGAGCTGTTTTTT
TRBD2	TRBV7-2	NA	TRBJ2-7	CASSVRDYYEQYF	TGTGCCAGCAGCGTCCGGGACTACTACGAGCAGTACTTC
NA	TRBV7-9	NA	TRBJ2-7	CASSPTLDQYEQYF	TGTGCCAGCAGCCCCACCCTTGATCAATACGAGCAGTACTTC
NA	TRBV10-2	NA	TRBJ2-7	CASIFWGGRELSYEQYF	TGCGCCAGCATCTTCTGGGGGGGGCGCGAATTATCCTACGAGCAGTACTTC
NA	TRBV7-9	NA	TRBJ1-2	CASSLSDYGYTF	TGTGCCAGCAGCTTATCCGACTATGGCTACACCTTC
NA	TRBV29-1	once	TRBJ2-5	CSVEERQGETQYF	TGCAGCGTTGAAGAGCGTCAGGGAGAGACCCAGTACTTC
NA	TRBV5-6	NA	TRBJ2-2	CASSLAGRKNTGELFF	TGTGCCAGCAGCTTGGCTGGGCGGAAGAACACCGGGGAGCTGTTTTTT
NA	TRBV4-3	large	TRBJ2-7	CASSPGGGDGSYEQYF	TGCGCCAGCAGCCCCGGAGGAGGGGATGGCTCCTACGAGCAGTACTTC
NA	TRBV29-1	NA	TRBJ1-1	CSVEAGQMNTEAFF	TGCAGCGTTGAGGCCGGGCAAATGAACACTGAAGCTTTCTTT
NA	TRBV7-9	NA	TRBJ2-7	CASSLSSGLYEQYF	TGTGCCAGCAGCTTATCTTCAGGGCTCTACGAGCAGTACTTC
NA	TRBV4-1	NA	TRBJ2-2	CASSQDGAGRELFF	TGCGCCAGCAGCCAAGATGGAGCCGGCCGGGAGCTGTTTTTT
NA	TRBV15	NA	TRBJ2-7	CATSRRGSSLEQYF	TGTGCCACCAGTCGCCGGGGGAGCTCCCTCGAGCAGTACTTC
NA	TRBV6-5	NA	TRBJ2-5	CASRLPGPQETQYF	TGTGCCAGCAGACTACCCGGGCCCCAAGAGACCCAGTACTTC
TRBD1	TRBV5-6	NA	TRBJ2-7	CASSSRTGGSYEQYF	TGTGCCAGCAGCTCGAGGACAGGGGGATCCTACGAGCAGTACTTC
NA	TRBV5-1	NA	TRBJ2-1	CASSSNILSSAVQGEQFF	TGCGCCAGCAGCTCCAACATCCTTTCTAGCGCAGTACAAGGTGAGCAGTTCTTC
NA	TRBV7-3	NA	TRBJ1-1	CASSPEGITEAFF	TGTGCCAGCAGCCCAGAGGGGATCACTGAAGCTTTCTTT
TRBD1	TRBV10-1	NA	TRBJ1-1	CANTYRGLNTEAFF	TGCGCCAACACCTACAGGGGCCTGAACACTGAAGCTTTCTTT
NA	TRBV15	NA	TRBJ1-1	CAVSGQLNTEAFF	TGTGCCGTTTCGGGACAACTGAACACTGAAGCTTTCTTT
NA	TRBV6-1	NA	TRBJ1-2	CASSENYGGYTF	TGTGCCAGCAGCGAAAACTATGGGGGCTACACCTTC
NA	TRBV5-1	once	TRBJ2-3	CASSLEGETDTQYF	TGCGCCAGCAGCTTGGAGGGGGAGACAGATACGCAGTATTTT
NA	TRBV4-3	NA	TRBJ1-4	CASSQDVGDNEKLFF	TGCGCCAGCAGCCAAGACGTAGGAGATAATGAAAAACTGTTTTTT
NA	TRBV30	many	TRBJ1-1	CAWSVLPRAFF	TGTGCCTGGAGTGTACTACCAAGGGCTTTCTTT
TRBD1	TRBV5-6	NA	TRBJ2-7	CASSLLAGQGVYEQYF	TGTGCCAGCAGCCTCCTAGCCGGACAGGGGGTCTACGAGCAGTACTTC
NA	TRBV6-5	NA	TRBJ1-1	CASRQLGNTEAFF	TGTGCCAGCAGACAACTTGGGAACACTGAAGCTTTCTTT
NA	TRBV5-4	NA	TRBJ1-1	CASSTDRAFEAFF	TGTGCCAGCAGCACCGACCGCGCCTTTGAAGCTTTCTTT
NA	TRBV5-4	NA	TRBJ2-2	CASSFGDTGELFF	TGTGCCAGCAGCTTCGGAGACACCGGGGAGCTGTTTTTT
TRBD1	TRBV5-6	NA	TRBJ1-6	CASSSTQGFGNSPLHF	TGTGCCAGCAGTTCAACACAGGGGTTCGGTAATTCACCCCTCCACTTT
NA	TRBV6-5	NA	TRBJ1-6	CASSSQKTGMDSPLHF	TGTGCCAGCAGTTCCCAGAAAACCGGTATGGATTCACCCCTCCACTTT
NA	TRBV18	NA	TRBJ1-2	CASSPGDRSPGYTF	TGTGCCAGCTCACCCGGCGACAGGTCGCCTGGCTACACCTTC
NA	TRBV4-3	NA	TRBJ1-3	CASSQGGVGSGNTIYF	TGCGCCAGCAGCCAAGGGGGGGTAGGCTCTGGAAACACCATATATTTT
NA	TRBV15	NA	TRBJ2-7	CATSRDRGPYEQYF	TGTGCCACCAGCAGAGATAGGGGTCCCTACGAGCAGTACTTC
NA	TRBV27	NA	TRBJ1-2	CASSSQNNYGYTF	TGTGCCAGCAGTTCACAGAATAACTATGGCTACACCTTC
NA	TRBV4-3	NA	TRBJ1-2	CASSRVGYGYTF	TGCGCCAGCAGCCGGGTTGGCTATGGCTACACCTTC
NA	TRBV7-2	NA	TRBJ1-2	CASSQGAASGYTF	TGTGCCAGCAGCCAAGGGGCAGCCAGCGGCTACACCTTC
NA	TRBV15	NA	TRBJ1-6	CATSSLDGLKNSPLHF	TGTGCCACCAGCAGTTTGGACGGACTAAAGAATTCACCCCTCCACTTT
NA	TRBV11-3	NA	TRBJ1-6	CASSLAGTDSPLHF	TGTGCCAGCAGCTTAGCAGGTACGGATTCACCCCTCCACTTT
TRBD1	TRBV28	NA	TRBJ1-4	CASSLQGAEEKLFF	TGTGCCAGCAGTTTACAGGGGGCTGAAGAAAAACTGTTTTTT
NA	TRBV6-5	NA	TRBJ1-1	CASGRETGNTEAFF	TGTGCCAGCGGCCGAGAGACAGGGAACACTGAAGCTTTCTTT
NA	TRBV2	NA	TRBJ1-5	CASSETGSLPQHF	TGTGCCAGCAGTGAAACAGGGAGTCTGCCCCAGCATTTT